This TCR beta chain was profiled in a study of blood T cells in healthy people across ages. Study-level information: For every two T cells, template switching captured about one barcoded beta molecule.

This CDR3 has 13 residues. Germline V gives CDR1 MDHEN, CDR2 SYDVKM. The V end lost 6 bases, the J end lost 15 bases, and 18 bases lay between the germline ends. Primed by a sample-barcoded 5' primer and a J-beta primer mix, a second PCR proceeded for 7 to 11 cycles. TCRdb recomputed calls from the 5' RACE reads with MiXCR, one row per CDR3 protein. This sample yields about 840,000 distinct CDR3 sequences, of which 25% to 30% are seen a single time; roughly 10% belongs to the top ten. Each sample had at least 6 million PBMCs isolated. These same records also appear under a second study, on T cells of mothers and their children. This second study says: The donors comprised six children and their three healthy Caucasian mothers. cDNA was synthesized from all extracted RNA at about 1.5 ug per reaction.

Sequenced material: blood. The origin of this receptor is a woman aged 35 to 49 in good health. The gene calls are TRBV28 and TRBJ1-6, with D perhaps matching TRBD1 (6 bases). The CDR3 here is CASRGTGTTVLHF. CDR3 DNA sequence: TGTGCCAGCAGAGGTACCGGGACAACAGTCCTCCACTTT.